The 21 T cell receptor beta chains given below trace back to one sample, sequenced in a study of cytomegalovirus exposure and HLA in healthy donors. PCR amplification relied on 60 Vbeta primers (plus 13 Jbeta primers). Generated by immunoSEQ multiplex PCR, the TCRdb table keeps only in-frame clones and is missing some. The sample lists tens of thousands of clones, just over 75% occurring once. The sequenced material came from PBMCs. The receptors were gathered from a man aged 25-45 years in good health and CMV-seronegative.

As concerns this clone: Because it lacks the conserved phenylalanine or tryptophan at the end, this CDR3 is likely a read error. The rearrangement links TRBV28 to TRBJ1-1; tentatively, D is TRBD1 (5 bases). CDR1 and CDR2 (germline): MDHEN, SYDVKM. This CDR3 has 13 residues. Trimming pared 6 bases from V and 2 bases from J, leaving 10 bases between. The CDR3 DNA is TGTGCCAGCAGGGCAACAGGCAACACTGAAGCTTTCCTT. Translating it yields CASRATGNTEAFL.

Here the CDR3 reads CASSQVSEPRGQETQYF. The CDR3 DNA sequence: TGTGCCAGCAGCCAAGTGAGTGAACCCCGGGGCCAAGAGACCCAGTACTTC. The chain is built from TRBV4-2 and TRBJ2-5; a weak D match, TRBD2 (5 bases). The V and J ends lost 1 base and 1 base respectively, with 16 bases between them. The CDR3 loop spans 17 amino acids. The germline gives CDR1 LGHNA, CDR2 YNFKEQ.

V usage is TRBV7-8 and J usage is TRBJ1-1; a weak D match, TRBD1 (6 bases). V lost 4 bases to trimming and J lost 3 bases, with 12 bases between them. The CDR3 is made up of 14 amino acids. The germline V gene has CDR1 SGHVS and CDR2 FQNEAQ. CDR3 in amino acids: CASSSGTRYTEAFF. CDR3 DNA sequence: TGTGCCAGCAGCTCCGGGACAAGGTACACTGAAGCTTTCTTT.

The chain couples TRBV19 to TRBJ1-5, with TRBD1 matching over 7 bases. CDR1 and CDR2 (germline): LNHDA, SQIVND (reference sequence). The CDR3 is 14 residues long. The V and J ends lost 6 bases and 2 bases, in that order; junction bases with no gene match: 4. In DNA form, the CDR3 reads TGTGCCAGTAGGGAGGGGGCTCGCAATCAGCCCCAGCATTTT. Translation gives CASREGARNQPQHF.

The chain is built from TRBV5-1 and TRBJ1-2; D is perhaps TRBD1 (5 bases). V dropped 5 bases and J dropped 2 bases, with 10 bases sitting between them. This CDR3 has 13 amino acids. Looked up from germline, CDR1 is SGHRS and CDR2 is YFSETQ. CDR3 in amino acids: CASRSTDNYGYTF. For the CDR3, the DNA is TGCGCCAGCAGGTCGACAGACAACTATGGCTACACCTTC.

The chain has TRBV19 and TRBJ1-6; D possibly corresponds to TRBD1 (6 bases). The CDR3 covers 14 residues. The V gene lost 2 bases and the J gene lost 7 bases, with 9 bases spanning the gap. Germline CDR1 LNHDA, CDR2 SQIVND (reference sequence). The CDR3 bases are TGTGCCAGTAGTATATGGGGGCGAAATTCACCCCTCCACTTT. This codes for CASSIWGRNSPLHF.

This sequence joins TRBV29-1 and TRBJ2-7, with TRBD1 as a possible D gene (6 bases). The germline gives CDR1 SQVTM, CDR2 ANQGSEA. The CDR3 spans 12 residues. Trimming left V 6 bases short and J 5 bases short, with 14 bases between. In DNA form, the CDR3 reads TGCAGCGTATTTCGGGACACCCACGAGCAGTACTTC. This translates into CSVFRDTHEQYF.

The J gene is TRBJ2-3, the V gene TRBV7-9; 7 positions match TRBD2. Germline V gene sequence: CDR1 SEHNR, CDR2 FQNEAQ (reference sequence). The J segment lost 0 bases and the V segment lost 7 bases, leaving 7 bases of the junction unmatched. The CDR3 contains 15 residues. CDR3 bases: TGTGCCAGCAAATTAGGAGCGGGAAGCACAGATACGCAGTATTTT. Its translation is CASKLGAGSTDTQYF.

This clone was recorded a few times. V is TRBV6-1 and J is TRBJ2-7; 9 nucleotides line up with TRBD2. Per the germline V gene, CDR1 is MNHNS and CDR2 is SASEGT. Trimming at V came to 2 bases and at J to 6 bases, leaving 14 bases not matched to a gene. This CDR3 is 17 amino acids long. CDR3 sequence (DNA): TGTGCCAGCAGTGAAATGCGGTGGGTAGCGGGAGATATCGAGCAGTACGTC. The encoded protein is CASSEMRWVAGDIEQYV.

The V and J genes are TRBV18 and TRBJ1-3, with D uncertain. This CDR3 spans 19 amino acids. The V gene's germline CDR1 is KGHSH and CDR2 LQKENI. V was clipped by 2 bases and J by 1 base, with 21 bases between them. The CDR3 reads CASSPNPTTRGLSGNTIYF. The CDR3 coding sequence is TGTGCCAGCTCACCAAACCCAACGACACGGGGATTATCTGGAAACACCATATATTTT.

This clone was found a few times. The chain joins TRBV7-6 to TRBJ1-1, with 10 positions matching TRBD1. The ends lost 4 bases at V and 5 bases at J; junction bases unmatched: 4. Germline V gene sequence: CDR1 SGHVS, CDR2 FNYEAQ. The CDR3 length is 14 residues. Here the CDR3 DNA reads TGTGCCAGCAGCTCGACAGGGGGCGGGACTGAAGCTTTCTTT. As protein: CASSSTGGGTEAFF.

The chain employs TRBV27 and TRBJ1-2; the D is unclear. The germline V gene has CDR1 MNHEY and CDR2 SMNVEV (reference sequence). This CDR3 spans 16 amino acids. V was cut by 6 bases and J by 0 bases, with 17 bases left in between. The CDR3 DNA reads as TGTGCCAGCAGCCCACGCCCAGGTCTCTCTAACTATGGCTACACCTTC. Translating gives CASSPRPGLSNYGYTF.

In this sample, this clone turned up once. This chain uses TRBV7-6 with TRBJ1-5; no clear D gene. The CDR3 is made up of 13 amino acids. Germline CDR1 SGHVS, CDR2 FNYEAQ. The V and J ends lost 5 bases and 5 bases respectively, with 10 bases between them. The chain's CDR3 is CASSPRGDQPQHF. The CDR3 DNA reads as TGTGCCAGCAGCCCCCGGGGAGATCAGCCCCAGCATTTT.

The J gene is TRBJ2-1, the V gene TRBV5-1; 7 bases line up with TRBD2. The V and J ends lost 2 bases and 14 bases, in that order; junction bases with no gene match: 13. Germline values: CDR1 SGHRS, CDR2 YFSETQ. The CDR3 runs 14 residues. The CDR3 here is CASSFGAGEVHKFF. DNA of the CDR3: TGCGCCAGCAGCTTTGGGGCGGGAGAAGTTCATAAGTTCTTC.

In this sample, this clone turned up a few times. V usage is TRBV6-1 and J usage is TRBJ2-5; no clear D gene. This CDR3 has 15 amino acids. Between the trimmed V and J ends, which lost 3 bases and 2 bases, there was a span of 13 bases. The germline V gene has CDR1 MNHNS and CDR2 SASEGT. The CDR3 sequence: CASSDSWRLQETQYF. CDR3 coding DNA: TGTGCCAGCAGTGATTCGTGGCGGTTACAAGAGACCCAGTACTTC.

This clone appeared a single time. The rearrangement links TRBV10-3 to TRBJ2-1; TRBD1 might be the D (6 bases). V shed 6 bases and J shed 5 bases, with 14 bases lying between them. This CDR3 has 14 residues. Germline assignment: CDR1 ENHRY and CDR2 SYGVKD. The CDR3 region is CAISLDSPNNEQFF. CDR3 in DNA: TGTGCCATCAGCCTGGACAGTCCTAACAATGAGCAGTTCTTC.

The rearrangement links TRBV19 to TRBJ1-1; D is uncertain. The V end was cut by 3 bases, the J end by 1 base, with 12 bases between. Germline V lookup: CDR1 LNHDA, CDR2 SQIVND (reference sequence). This CDR3 spans 15 amino acids. CDR3 in amino acids: CASSIPGERNTEAFF. The CDR3 region has the DNA TGTGCCAGTAGTATCCCCGGGGAACGGAACACTGAAGCTTTCTTT.

The V call is TRBV2, the J call TRBJ2-7; 7 bases line up with TRBD2. Germline V CDR1 and CDR2: SNHLY, FYNNEI. CDR3 size: 16 residues. V lost 6 bases to trimming and J lost 3 bases; unmatched junction nucleotides: 14. The CDR3 is CASRVSGAEHFYEQYV. The DNA for the CDR3 is TGTGCCAGCAGGGTCAGCGGGGCGGAACACTTCTACGAGCAGTACGTC.

This clone was observed a single time. The chain has TRBV7-7 and TRBJ1-1; no clear D. The V end lost 5 bases, the J end lost 0 bases, and 7 bases lay between the germline ends. The CDR3 spans 13 residues. The germline V gene has CDR1 SSHAT and CDR2 FNYEAQ (reference sequence). CDR3 nucleotide sequence: TGTGCCAGCAGCCTCGACTTGAACACTGAAGCTTTCTTT. Its translation: CASSLDLNTEAFF. Based on the CDR3 plus reference TRBV7-7 and TRBJ1-1, the full variable domain is GAGVSQSPRYKVTKRGQDVTLRCDPISSHATLYWYQQALGQGPEFLTYFNYEAQPDKSGLPSDRFSAERPEGSISTLTIQRTEQRDSAMYRCASSLDLNTEAFFGQGTRLTVV.

The chain is built from TRBV6-5 and TRBJ2-7; D is uncertain. The germline gives CDR1 MNHEY, CDR2 SVGAGI. The ends were cut back, 2 bases at V and 2 bases at J, with 10 bases in the middle. There are 14 residues in the CDR3. The CDR3 is CASSYDGGTYEQYF. The CDR3 nucleotides read TGTGCCAGCAGTTACGATGGCGGAACCTACGAGCAGTACTTC.

J is TRBJ2-2 and V is TRBV13, with 12 bases fitting TRBD1. This CDR3 has 15 amino acids. Germline-derived CDR1 and CDR2 are PRHDT and FYEKMQ (reference sequence). Trimming at V came to 6 bases and at J to 5 bases, leaving 4 bases not matched to a gene. In nucleotides, the CDR3 is TGTGCCAGCAGAGGGGGACAGGGGGCGACCGGGGAGCTGTTTTTT. It specifies CASRGGQGATGELFF.